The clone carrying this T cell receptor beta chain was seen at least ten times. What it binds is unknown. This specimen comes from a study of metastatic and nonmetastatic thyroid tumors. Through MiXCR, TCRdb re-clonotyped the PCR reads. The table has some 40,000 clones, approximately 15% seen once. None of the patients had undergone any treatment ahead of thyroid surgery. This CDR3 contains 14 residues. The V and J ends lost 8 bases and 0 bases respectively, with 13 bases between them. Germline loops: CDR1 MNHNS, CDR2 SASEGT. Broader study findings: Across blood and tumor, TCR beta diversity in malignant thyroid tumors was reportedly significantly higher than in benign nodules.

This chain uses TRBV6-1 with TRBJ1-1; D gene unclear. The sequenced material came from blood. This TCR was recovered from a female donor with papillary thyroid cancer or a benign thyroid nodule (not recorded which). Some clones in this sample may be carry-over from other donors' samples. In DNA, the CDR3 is TGTGCCAGCGTAGCAGGAACCATGAACACTGAAGCTTTCTTT. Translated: CASVAGTMNTEAFF.